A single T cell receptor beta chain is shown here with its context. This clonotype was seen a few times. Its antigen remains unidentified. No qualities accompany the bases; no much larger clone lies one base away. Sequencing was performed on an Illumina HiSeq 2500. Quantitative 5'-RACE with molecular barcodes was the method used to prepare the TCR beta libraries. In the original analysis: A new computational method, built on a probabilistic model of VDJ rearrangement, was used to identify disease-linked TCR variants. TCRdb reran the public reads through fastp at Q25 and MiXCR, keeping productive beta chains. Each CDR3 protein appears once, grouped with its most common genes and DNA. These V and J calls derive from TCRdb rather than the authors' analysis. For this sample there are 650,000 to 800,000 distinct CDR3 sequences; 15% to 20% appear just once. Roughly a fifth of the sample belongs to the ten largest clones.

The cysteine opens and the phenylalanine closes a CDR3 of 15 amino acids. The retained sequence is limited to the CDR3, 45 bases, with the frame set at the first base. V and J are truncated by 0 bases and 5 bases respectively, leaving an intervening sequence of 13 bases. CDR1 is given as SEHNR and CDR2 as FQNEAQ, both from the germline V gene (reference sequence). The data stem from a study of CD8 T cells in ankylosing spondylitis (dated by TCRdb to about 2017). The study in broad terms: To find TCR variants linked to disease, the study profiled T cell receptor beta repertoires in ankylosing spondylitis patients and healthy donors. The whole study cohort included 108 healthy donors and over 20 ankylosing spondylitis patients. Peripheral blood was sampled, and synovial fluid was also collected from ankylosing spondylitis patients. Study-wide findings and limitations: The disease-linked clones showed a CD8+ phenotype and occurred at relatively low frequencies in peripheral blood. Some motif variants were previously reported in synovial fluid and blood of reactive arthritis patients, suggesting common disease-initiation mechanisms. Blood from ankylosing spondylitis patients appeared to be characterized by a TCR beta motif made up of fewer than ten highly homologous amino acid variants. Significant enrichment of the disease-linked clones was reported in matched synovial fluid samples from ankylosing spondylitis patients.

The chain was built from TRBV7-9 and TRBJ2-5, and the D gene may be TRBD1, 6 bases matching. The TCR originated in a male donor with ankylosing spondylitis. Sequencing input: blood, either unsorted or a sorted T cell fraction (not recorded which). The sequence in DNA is TGTGCCAGCAGCTTAGCGCTACAGGGCGGGGAGACCCAGTACTTC. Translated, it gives CASSLALQGGETQYF.